The sequence of this T cell receptor beta chain was determined in a study of blood T cell repertoires in COVID-19. Across the study: Whether acute or convalescent, the COVID-19 samples came from the United States, Italy and Spain. T cells, B-cell-depleted T cells, or PBMCs supplied cDNA or gDNA.

Original data processing: Amplification with reference gene primers provided the estimates of nucleated cell counts. Here immunoSEQ multiplex PCR was the method, and the copy in TCRdb shows in-frame clones only, minus some. That table furnishes V, J and clone size, whereas the DNA furnished D and trimming. The data hold some 240,000 clones, with roughly 89% observed a single time. The CDR3 extends over 17 amino acids. Germline values: CDR1 SGDLS, CDR2 YYNGEE. J lost 4 bases, V lost 5 bases, and 15 bases had no gene match. Sequenced: peripheral blood. The receptor's source is a woman in her thirties or forties who had recovered from COVID-19. The chain has TRBV9 and TRBJ1-5; 7 bases map to TRBD1. CDR3 nucleotide sequence: TGTGCCAGCAGTGTCGGCTGGGACAGTTCCTCTAATCAGCCCCAGCATTTT. Its translation: CASSVGWDSSSNQPQHF.